This TCR beta chain was identified in a study of regulatory T cells in long-lasting Graves disease (dated by TCRdb to the early 2020s). The study in broad terms: Newly diagnosed Graves' disease patients had taken antithyroid drugs for less than 3 months. This study used TCR sequencing and RNA sequencing of peripheral blood to compare persistent Graves' disease patients against newly diagnosed Graves' disease patients. The study was registered as a clinical trial and conducted in China. A total of some 33 samples were covered by TCR sequencing, comprising some 13 persistent and approximately 20 newly diagnosed Graves' disease patients.

The receptor library was made with multiplex PCR. Sequencing instrument: Illumina HiSeq 4000. CDR3 regions were amplified by Arm-PCR with iRepertoire HTBI primers to construct TCR beta libraries. Gel purification was performed on PCR products prior to sequencing. In the source study's methods: Across samples, about 63 TRBV and 13 to 15 TRBJ segments were identified and used for gene usage analysis of CDR3 amino acid clonotypes. COPE and FqMerger were used to merge the filtered high-quality paired reads into contigs. BLAST was used to align contigs to IMGT TRBV, TRBD and TRBJ reference genes, and CDR3 was defined according to IMGT. Clonotypes above 0.1% frequency were classified as highly expanded clones. Repertoire diversity was measured by Shannon entropy, and V-J evenness by the Gini coefficient. Public clonotypes were defined as clonotypes shared by more than one individual. In TCRdb, the public reads were trimmed at Q25 with fastp and aligned with MiXCR, with productive beta chains retained. Rows are unified per CDR3 protein, each entry keeping the most common DNA and genes. These V and J calls derive from TCRdb rather than the authors' analysis. Counted in this sample were 560,000 or so distinct CDR3 sequences; about 16% of them appeared once. 9.5% to 15% of the sample is in the top ten clones.

Points the paper makes about the study in general: Only peripheral blood was studied, because thyroid tissue, the primary lesion, was inaccessible. Preferential use of TRBV28, TRBJ1-2 and TRBJ2-5 was observed in persistent disease, whereas TRBV20-1 and TRBJ2-1 were favored in newly diagnosed disease. Compared with newly diagnosed patients, patients with persistent Graves' disease had lower TCR Shannon entropy and fewer highly expanded clones, which suggests clonal expansion. The authors acknowledged the small sample size as a limitation that may reduce accuracy. Persistent patients shared more public clonotypes among themselves (around 2,700) than newly diagnosed patients did (more than 850). Sequencing and analysis were restricted to the TCR beta chain.

V is cut by 2 bases and J by 4 bases, and the space between the germline ends is 14 bases. The germline V gene encodes CDR1 GTSNPN and CDR2 SVGIG (reference sequence). Spanning cysteine to phenylalanine, the CDR3 consists of 15 amino acids. Just CDR3 DNA is preserved here, 45 bases in frame from base 1. There are many counts of this clonotype. The target of this receptor is not known. Base qualities are not provided; no much larger clone lies one nucleotide away. The meaning of the sample's time point label: newly diagnosed GD, antithyroid drugs for less than 3 months. RNA was extracted from PBMCs in TRIzol for both TCR sequencing and RNA sequencing. The diagnosis of Graves' disease was made according to American Thyroid Association guidelines. Patients were recruited from an endocrinology department in Xi'an, China. Each patient gave roughly 10 milliliters of peripheral blood, collected in an EDTA anticoagulant tube. Ficoll Paque Plus density gradient separation was used to isolate PBMCs, and no further T cell sorting was performed. An Agilent 2100 Bioanalyzer and agarose gel were used to check RNA quality, and a NanoDrop 2000 was used to measure RNA concentration.

This sample also belongs to another study, concerning T cells in Graves' hyperthyroidism and ophthalmopathy. The second paper states: Stable Graves' hyperthyroidism was defined as no progression to ophthalmopathy during 18 months of follow-up. Hyperthyroidism patients were aged 18 to 65 years and newly diagnosed, with disease duration of less than 2 months. The study excluded patients with uncontrolled infections, other autoimmune diseases, pregnancy or lactation. Clinical symptoms, serum thyroxine and TRAb, thyroid ultrasound, and orbital computed tomography formed the basis for the diagnoses. A first-round RT-PCR of the TCR CDR3 used the HTBI primer set with the Qiagen OneStep RT-PCR kit. Blood samples also contained most of the expanded thyroid clonotypes (frequency above 0.001), which suggests that blood repertoires may reflect thyroid immune responses. Ophthalmopathy was separated from stable hyperthyroidism by a 13 V-J signature model, with 85% to 90% sensitivity and about 81% specificity obtained in cross-validation and 80%/75% obtained in testing. In validation, progression to ophthalmopathy was predicted by the model with around 70% sensitivity and about 72% specificity, a median of roughly six months before onset. To identify TCR V-J signatures that set the groups apart, the researchers used a discovery cohort of more than 95 patients, made up of about 44 with Graves' ophthalmopathy and about 59 with stable Graves' hyperthyroidism. Prospective prediction of ophthalmopathy was tested in an independent validation cohort consisting of about 19 hyperthyroidism patients and around 17 patients who later progressed to ophthalmopathy. The 100 or so discovery patients were randomly split 7:3 into training and test sets. In addition, the study compared T-cell repertoires in thyroid tissue and in blood from roughly 6 Graves' hyperthyroidism patients. After sampling, hyperthyroidism patients received methimazole starting at 30 mg daily, and ophthalmopathy patients received high-dose intravenous methylprednisolone. Libraries were constructed in a second round of multiplex PCR, after which size selection and purification were carried out. The libraries were sequenced on an Illumina HiSeq2000 using paired-end 100 bp reads. SOAPnuke was used to process the raw data, throwing out any read that contained adapters or uncalled bases, had a mean Phred below 15, or lacked an exact constant-primer or identifier match. COPE v1.2.5 was used to merge the high-quality paired reads, and each unique nucleotide sequence was defined as a clonotype. Clonotypes were aligned to IMGT TRBV, TRBD and TRBJ reference segments using MiTCR v1.1. The analysis was restricted to V-J combinations with a frequency above 0.0001, which together covered 99% to 99.2% of the repertoires. A TCS score was defined as the ratio between F50 (clonal expansion) and ExV (chaos), using BLOSUM62-based TCRdist between CDR3 peptides within each V-J. Welch's t-statistics and random forest reduced 500 to 650 V-J features to roughly 13, which were used in a naive Bayes classifier (R e1071). Sample size was not statistically predetermined, and investigators were not blinded to group allocation. The paper reports TCR Vbeta CDR3 sequencing of 130 to 150 peripheral blood samples: around 45 ophthalmopathy, under 80 hyperthyroidism and approximately 17 progressor patients.

The receptor comes from a man between 18 and 29 years old with Graves disease. Donor details come from another sample of the same person, matched by shared clones. The sample here was peripheral blood mononuclear cells (PBMCs), taken at new diagnosis, from a patient treated with antithyroid drugs. This sequence uses TRBV30 and TRBJ2-2, with a tentative D gene TRBD2 over 6 matching bases. This receptor has the CDR3 CAWSPSALGTGELFF. The DNA sequence is given as TGTGCCTGGAGTCCTAGCGCGCTTGGCACCGGGGAGCTGTTTTTT.